This TCR beta chain is from a study of blood T cells in healthy people across ages (dated by TCRdb to about 2015). Study-wide context: Template switching captured roughly one uniquely barcoded TCR beta cDNA molecule per two T cells in model experiments. Age-related changes in TCR beta repertoire diversity were measured in the study by deep sequencing normalized with unique cDNA molecular identifiers. Donors were grouped into four age groups: young (average roughly 15 years), middle-aged (under 40), aged (about 60) and long-lived (around 80). To avoid experimental bias, donors of different ages were distributed randomly across sequencing lanes. Using the same blood draw, the study looked at two additional independent replicas of 1 million unique cDNA reads for two donors, one aged 18 to 30 and the other aged 80 or older. Results and caveats for the whole study, not just this receptor: Estimates of total diversity based on one million sequenced T cells were regarded as lower bounds and as underestimates. As age increased, observed TCR beta diversity per million T cells dropped in a roughly linear way, and a significant reduction was already evident by age roughly 36. The long-lived group showed more naive CD4+ T cells, fewer expanded clones and increased TCR diversity than the aged group, suggesting age selection. Donor CMV infection status was unknown, potentially confounding age-related changes in expanded clonotypes. Observed TCR beta diversity correlated strongly with the percentage of naive T cells measured by flow cytometry. Conclusive comparison of naive and antigen-experienced compartments was prevented by the profiling of bulk unsorted PBMCs.

The library was built by means of 5' RACE. Sequencing was performed on an Illumina HiSeq 2500. A second about 7 to 11 cycle PCR used a sample-barcoded 5' primer and a J-beta primer mix. A template-switch 5' adaptor carrying 12 random nucleotides introduced a unique molecular identifier onto each TCR beta cDNA molecule. At least 3 million CDR3-containing paired-end reads were obtained from each sample. First-strand cDNA was synthesized from all RNA with the Mint cDNA synthesis kit, primed by a TRBC-specific oligonucleotide. Following uracil-DNA glycosylase treatment, all cDNA underwent a first 18-cycle PCR with the universal primers M1SS and BC2_uni_R. The paper's processing steps were these. For normalization, 1 million high-quality reads, each with a distinct molecular identifier, were randomly selected from each sample. Reads sharing molecular identifiers were discarded rather than binned into consensus sequences. MiTCR, run with a Q25 quality threshold and the strictest error-elimination algorithm, handled CDR3 identification, clonotype clustering and error correction. A nonparametric unseen species model with Euler transformation was used to estimate a lower bound on total TCR beta diversity. Through fastp at Q25 and MiXCR, TCRdb rebuilt clones from the public reads, retaining in-frame beta chains. A single entry per CDR3 protein holds the most common genes and DNA from its merged rows. The V and J calls follow TCRdb's processing rather than the paper's. This sample comprises more than 1 million distinct CDR3 sequences, 45% of them detected only once. Under 20% of the sample is taken by the ten largest.

Donors were 39 systemically healthy Caucasian individuals from Russia aged roughly 6 to 100 years. About 10 milliliters of peripheral blood were collected from each donor into EDTA-treated Vacutainer tubes. PBMCs were isolated by Ficoll-Paque density-gradient centrifugation, with at least 6 million obtained per sample. Total RNA, at least 6 micrograms per sample, was extracted from PBMCs with Trizol reagent. The percentages of naive CD45RAhigh/CD27high T cells were determined by flow cytometry on a PBMC aliquot from every donor. The CDR3 sequence holds 16 residues, the cysteine and phenylalanine included. The only DNA kept is the CDR3, 48 bases in frame from the first base. Based on the germline V gene, the CDR1 and CDR2 sequences are SGHDN and FVKESK. At the junction V is shortened by 1 base and J by 2 bases, with 15 bases in between. In the case of this clonotype: Which antigen it targets is not known. Base-call qualities are not available, and no considerably larger clone is one nucleotide away.

Recombination joined TRBV14 with TRBJ2-7; a confident D gene designation cannot be given. Sequences were obtained from blood. The sequence derives from a woman in her sixties or seventies in good health. The DNA sequence is as follows: TGTGCCAGCAGCCAAGTCCCGGCTAGTTCCCCCTACGAGCAGTACTTC. Translated, it gives CASSQVPASSPYEQYF. The CDR3, completed at both ends by the reference TRBV14 and TRBJ2-7 genes, gives the full variable domain EAGVTQFPSHSVIEKGQTVTLRCDPISGHDNLYWYRRVMGKEIKFLLHFVKESKQDESGMPNNRFLAERTGGTYSTLKVQPAELEDSGVYFCASSQVPASSPYEQYFGPGTRLTVT.